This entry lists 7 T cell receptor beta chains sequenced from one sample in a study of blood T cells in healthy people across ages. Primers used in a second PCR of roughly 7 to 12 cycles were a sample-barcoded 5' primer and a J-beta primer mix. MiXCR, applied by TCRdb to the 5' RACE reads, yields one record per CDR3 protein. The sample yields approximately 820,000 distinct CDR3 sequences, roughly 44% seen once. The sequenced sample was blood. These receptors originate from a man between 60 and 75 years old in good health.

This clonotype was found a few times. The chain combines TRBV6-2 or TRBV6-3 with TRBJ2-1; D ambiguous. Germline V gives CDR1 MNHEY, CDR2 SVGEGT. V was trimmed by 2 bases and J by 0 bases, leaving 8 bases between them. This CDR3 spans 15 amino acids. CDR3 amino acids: CASSYTSSSYNEQFF. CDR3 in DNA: TGTGCCAGCAGTTACACGAGCTCCTCCTACAATGAGCAGTTCTTC.

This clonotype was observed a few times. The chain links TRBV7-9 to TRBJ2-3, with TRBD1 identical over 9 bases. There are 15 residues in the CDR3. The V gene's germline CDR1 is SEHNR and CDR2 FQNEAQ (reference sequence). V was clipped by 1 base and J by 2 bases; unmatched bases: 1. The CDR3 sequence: CASSLGTGATDTQYF. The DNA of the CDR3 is TGTGCCAGCAGCTTAGGGACAGGGGCCACAGATACGCAGTATTTT.

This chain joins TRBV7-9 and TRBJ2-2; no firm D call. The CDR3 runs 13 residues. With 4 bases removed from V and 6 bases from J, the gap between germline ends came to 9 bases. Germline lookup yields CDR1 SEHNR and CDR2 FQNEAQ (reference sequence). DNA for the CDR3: TGTGCCAGCAGCTCAACAATACCCGGGGAGCTGTTTTTT. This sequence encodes CASSSTIPGELFF.

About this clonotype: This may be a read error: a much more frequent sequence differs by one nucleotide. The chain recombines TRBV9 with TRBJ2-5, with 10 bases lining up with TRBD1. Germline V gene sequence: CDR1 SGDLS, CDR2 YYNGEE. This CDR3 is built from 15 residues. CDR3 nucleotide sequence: TGTGCCAGCAGCCCCCCGGGACAGGGGTCCTACGAGCAGTGCTTC. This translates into CASSPPGQGSYEQCF.

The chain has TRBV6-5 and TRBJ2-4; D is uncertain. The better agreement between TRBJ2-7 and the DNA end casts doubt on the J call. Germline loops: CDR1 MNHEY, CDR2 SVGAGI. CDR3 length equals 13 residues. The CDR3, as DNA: TGTGCCAGCAGTTACGGTATAGGCTACGAGCAGTACTTC. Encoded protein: CASSYGIGYEQYF.

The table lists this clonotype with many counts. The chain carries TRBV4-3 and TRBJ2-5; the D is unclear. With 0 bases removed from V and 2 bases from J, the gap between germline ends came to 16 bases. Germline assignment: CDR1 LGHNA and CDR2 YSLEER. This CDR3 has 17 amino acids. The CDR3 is CASSQDRFETEQETQYF. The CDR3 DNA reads TGCGCCAGCAGCCAAGATCGCTTCGAGACCGAACAAGAGACCCAGTACTTC.

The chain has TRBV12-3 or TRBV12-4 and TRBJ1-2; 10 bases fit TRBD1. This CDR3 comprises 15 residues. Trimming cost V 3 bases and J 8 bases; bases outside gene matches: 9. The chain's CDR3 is CASSFRDRGKGGYTF. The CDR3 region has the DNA TGTGCCAGCAGTTTCCGGGACAGGGGAAAAGGGGGCTACACCTTC.